This T cell receptor (beta chain) was captured in a study of T-cell reconstitution after alpha-beta-depleted transplantation in children. The junction had 4 bases not matched to a gene; V was cut back by 0 bases and J by 5 bases. CDR3 length equals 16 residues. Germline V gene data show CDR1 as ENHRY and CDR2 as SYGVKD. Unique molecular identifiers tagged the TCRbeta library. TCRdb fed the PCR reads into MiXCR, producing one record per CDR3 protein. The sample has 600,000 to 700,000 distinct CDR3 sequences, approximately 17% seen once. This clonotype showed up many times. The TCR was taken from a human donor who donated a stem cell graft to a child with acute myeloid leukemia. The sample here was PBMCs from the stem cell graft donor, taken from the stem cell graft. The chain links TRBV10-3 to TRBJ1-6, with 7 positions matching TRBD1. The CDR3 DNA sequence: TGTGCCATCAGTGAGTCGACGGGACAGAATAATTCACCCCTCCACTTT. It specifies CAISESTGQNNSPLHF.